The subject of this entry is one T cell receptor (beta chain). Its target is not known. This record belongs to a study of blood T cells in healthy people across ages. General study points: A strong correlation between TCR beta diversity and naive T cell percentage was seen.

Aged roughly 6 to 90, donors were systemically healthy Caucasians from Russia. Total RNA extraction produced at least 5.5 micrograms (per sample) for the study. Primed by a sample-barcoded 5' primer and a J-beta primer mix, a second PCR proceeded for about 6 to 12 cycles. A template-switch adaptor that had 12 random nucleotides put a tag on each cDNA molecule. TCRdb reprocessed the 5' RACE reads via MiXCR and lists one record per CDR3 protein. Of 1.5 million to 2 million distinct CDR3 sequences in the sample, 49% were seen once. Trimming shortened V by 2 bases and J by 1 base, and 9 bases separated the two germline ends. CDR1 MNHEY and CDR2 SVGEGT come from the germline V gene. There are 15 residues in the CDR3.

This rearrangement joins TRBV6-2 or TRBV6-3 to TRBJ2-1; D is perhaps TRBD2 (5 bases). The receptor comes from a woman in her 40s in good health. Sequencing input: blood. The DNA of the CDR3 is TGTGCCAGCAGTTACCCCCGGGGATCCTACAATGAGCAGTTCTTC. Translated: CASSYPRGSYNEQFF.